One and the same sample provided the 16 T cell receptor beta chains below, sequenced in a study of cytomegalovirus exposure and HLA in healthy donors. The data were produced by immunoSEQ multiplex PCR, yet TCRdb's version contains in-frame clones alone and is incomplete. The table has around 250,000 clones, around 89% seen once. The sequencing sample was made of PBMCs. The receptors stem from a woman aged 18-29 years in good health and CMV-seronegative.

This clone was found a few times. V is TRBV28 and J is TRBJ1-2, with a tentative D call TRBD1 (5 bases). CDR3 size: 11 residues. Germline V gene lookup returns CDR1 MDHEN and CDR2 SYDVKM. V dropped 6 bases and J dropped 7 bases, with 9 bases sitting between them. For the CDR3, the DNA is TGTGCCAGCAGCCTCAGGGCTGGCTACACCTTC. Protein: CASSLRAGYTF.

The chain employs TRBV4-2 and TRBJ2-7; D unresolved. V was pared by 1 base and J by 2 bases, with 6 bases between. The CDR3 length is 13 residues. Germline CDR1 LGHNA, CDR2 YNFKEQ. CDR3 DNA sequence: TGTGCCAGCAGCCAAGGGCCCACCTACGAGCAGTACTTC. Protein sequence: CASSQGPTYEQYF.

The CDR3, as DNA: TGCGCCAGCAGCAGATCAGGGGAAGAGACCCAGTACTTC. The encoded protein is CASSRSGEETQYF. J is TRBJ2-5 and V is TRBV5-1; a weak D match, TRBD1 (6 bases). CDR1 and CDR2 (germline): SGHRS, YFSETQ. The CDR3 sequence is 13 residues long. The V end was cut by 4 bases, the J end by 3 bases, with 10 bases between. The variable domain in full, with the rest retrieved from reference TRBV5-1 and TRBJ2-5, is KAGVTQTPRYLIKTRGQQVTLSCSPISGHRSVSWYQQTPGQGLQFLFEYFSETQRNKGNFPGRFSGRQFSNSRSEMNVSTLELGDSALYLCASSRSGEETQYFGPGTRLLVL.

A few counts support this clone. V usage is TRBV2 and J usage is TRBJ1-2, with no clear D. V gave up 0 bases and J gave up 7 bases, with 12 bases separating them. Germline V lookup: CDR1 SNHLY, CDR2 FYNNEI. This CDR3 contains 14 residues. CDR3 in DNA: TGTGCCAGCAGTGAAGCGCTTCGGAGGATTGGCTACACCTTC. Protein: CASSEALRRIGYTF.

V is TRBV2 and J is TRBJ2-2, with a possible D match to TRBD2 (5 bases). Deletions cut 5 bases from V and 4 bases from J, with 20 bases between. This CDR3 is built from 17 residues. Germline assignment: CDR1 SNHLY and CDR2 FYNNEI. The CDR3: CASSLNGPREGTGELFF. CDR3 in DNA: TGTGCCAGCAGTCTTAACGGACCCCGTGAGGGCACCGGGGAGCTGTTTTTT.

This clone has more than one count but fewer than ten. This chain links TRBV2 with TRBJ2-7, with 10 bases matching TRBD1. The CDR3 has 14 residues. Germline CDR1 and CDR2: SNHLY and FYNNEI. V lost 4 bases, J lost 1 base, and 1 base stayed unmatched. CDR3 in amino acids: CASSGQGASYEQYV. CDR3 DNA sequence: TGTGCCAGCAGTGGACAGGGGGCGTCCTACGAGCAGTACGTC.

The gene calls are TRBV11-3 and TRBJ2-1, with TRBD1 identical over 10 bases. Trimming took 5 bases from V and 6 from J; bases not matched to a gene: 4. The CDR3 has 14 residues. Germline CDR1 SGHNT, CDR2 YENEEA. The DNA of the CDR3 is TGTGCCAGCAGCCAGGGACAGGGGTTCAATGAGCAGTTCTTC. It codes for CASSQGQGFNEQFF.

The J gene is TRBJ2-3, the V gene TRBV29-1; 10 bases map to TRBD1. Germline CDR1 is SQVTM and CDR2 is ANQGSEA. V was pared by 6 bases and J by 3 bases, with 3 bases of the junction left unmatched. The CDR3 covers 13 residues. The CDR3 DNA sequence: TGCAGCGTGAGGACAGGGGGGACAGATACGCAGTATTTT. Amino acids: CSVRTGGTDTQYF.

The chain joins TRBV10-3 to TRBJ2-3, with D perhaps TRBD2 (6 bases). CDR1 and CDR2 (germline): ENHRY, SYGVKD. This CDR3 region has 16 residues. Trimming stripped 5 bases from V and 4 bases from J, with 19 bases between. Written as DNA, the CDR3 is TGTGCCATCAGTCTTTCCGGGACTCCGGGGGCAGATACGCAGTATTTT. It specifies CAISLSGTPGADTQYF.

The V gene is TRBV11-2, the J gene TRBJ2-1, with 8 bases lining up with TRBD2. Germline V gene lookup returns CDR1 SGHAT and CDR2 FQNNGV. J lost 1 base, V lost 2 bases, and 10 bases had no gene match. CDR3 length equals 18 residues. The CDR3 nucleotides read TGTGCCAGCAGCTTAAGGCTCCAGGGCGGGGGGTCCTACAATGAGCAGTTCTTC. Translating it yields CASSLRLQGGGSYNEQFF.

The chain is built from TRBV7-9 and TRBJ1-4; D perhaps matches TRBD1 (6 bases). The germline V gene encodes CDR1 SEHNR and CDR2 FQNEAQ (reference sequence). The CDR3 contains 12 residues. Trimming took 10 bases from V and 10 from J, leaving 16 bases between them. CDR3 DNA sequence: TGTGCCACTCGACAGGCAGGAGGAAAACTGTTTTTT. Its translation is CATRQAGGKLFF.

V and J are TRBV5-4 and TRBJ1-6; 9 bases align to TRBD1. The CDR3 contains 15 residues. Germline V gene data show CDR1 as SGHNT and CDR2 as YYREEE (reference sequence). V shed 4 bases and J 9 bases; nucleotides not matched to a gene: 8. Here the CDR3 DNA reads TGTGCCAGCAGCCCCCGGGACAGGGCCGGTTCACCCCTCCACTTT. Protein: CASSPRDRAGSPLHF.

The V call is TRBV28, the J call TRBJ1-2; D not certain. Germline V CDR1 and CDR2: MDHEN, SYDVKM. This CDR3 region has 11 residues. Trimming took off 9 bases at V and 4 bases at J, with 9 bases between the two ends. The CDR3, as DNA: TGTGCCAGTAGCGACCTCTATGGCTACACCTTC. As protein: CASSDLYGYTF.

The rearrangement joins TRBV13 to TRBJ2-2; 8 nucleotides agree with TRBD2. The CDR3 length is 18 residues. V was pared by 3 bases and J by 3 bases, with 12 bases of the junction left unmatched. CDR1 PRHDT and CDR2 FYEKMQ come from the germline V gene (reference sequence). The CDR3 DNA reads TGTGCCAGCAGCTTTTCGACAGGACTAGCATCCGACACCGGGGAGCTGTTTTTT. This encodes CASSFSTGLASDTGELFF.

V is TRBV7-6 and J is TRBJ2-1, with TRBD2 identical over 14 bases. This CDR3 comprises 17 residues. The V gene end was trimmed by 2 bases and the J gene end by 9 bases; junction bases not matched to a gene: 9. CDR1 and CDR2 (germline): SGHVS, FNYEAQ. The DNA for the CDR3 is TGTGCCAGCAGCTTACCTCCGACTAGCGGGGGGGCTTGTGAGCAGTTCTTC. Translated, it gives CASSLPPTSGGACEQFF.

The chain uses TRBV27 and TRBJ2-3; D uncertain. Germline values: CDR1 MNHEY, CDR2 SMNVEV (reference sequence). The CDR3 loop spans 14 amino acids. Trimming stripped 2 bases from V and 1 base from J, with 7 bases between. CDR3 residues: CASSLMSGTDTQYF. The CDR3 DNA sequence: TGTGCCAGCAGTTTAATGTCGGGCACAGATACGCAGTATTTT.